This is a list of T cell receptor beta chains from one sample in a study of spatial heterogeneity in lung cancer. TCRdb called the 5' RACE reads again in MiXCR, with one record for every CDR3 protein. The sample lists about 26,000 distinct CDR3 sequences; 13% were seen once. Here the sequenced sample was PBMCs, taken at surgery. These receptors were collected from a female donor with early-stage non-small cell lung cancer. The CDR3 runs from the conserved cysteine through the conserved F or W. D genes are given only for firm matches. Some rows have no size entry. The others give once, few or many, or a class for an expanded clone.

d_gene,abundance,j_gene,v_gene,CDR3nt,CDR3aa
-,many,TRBJ2-2,TRBV12-3/TRBV12-4,TGTGCCAGCAGTAAACAAGTAAACACCGGGGAGCTGTTTTTT,CASSKQVNTGELFF
-,many,TRBJ2-1,TRBV14,TGTGCCAGCAGCTTAGGGACAACCCGCGGAGGGTTCAATGAGCAGTTCTTC,CASSLGTTRGGFNEQFF
TRBD2,medium-sized,TRBJ2-7,TRBV27,TGTGCCAGCAGTATAGCGGGAGGGTATCACGAGCAGTACTTC,CASSIAGGYHEQYF
-,-,TRBJ2-7,TRBV9,TGTGCCAGCAGCGTCGGTAGCGGTGATACCTACGAGCAGTACTTC,CASSVGSGDTYEQYF
-,many,TRBJ1-5,TRBV19,TGTGCCAGTAGAATCTCCGGCCAGCCCCAGCATTTT,CASRISGQPQHF
-,many,TRBJ1-6,TRBV20-1,TGCAGTGCTAGAGATGGCGGGGGCTCACCCCTCCACTTT,CSARDGGGSPLHF
-,-,TRBJ2-7,TRBV5-1,TGCGCCAGCAGCTTGGTTGTGGGCTACGAGCAGTACTTC,CASSLVVGYEQYF
TRBD1,many,TRBJ1-5,TRBV23-1,TGCGCCCTACGACCCGACAGGGTTTGGCAGCCCCAGCATTTT,CALRPDRVWQPQHF
-,-,TRBJ1-4,TRBV6-5,TGTGCCAGCAGTTACCGCTCCGGAGATGAAAAACTGTTTTTT,CASSYRSGDEKLFF
-,many,TRBJ2-5,TRBV19,TGTGCCAGTAGTACCTCAATTGTAGAGACCCAGTACTTC,CASSTSIVETQYF
-,-,TRBJ2-7,TRBV9,TGTGCCAGCAGCGTAGGTGTCGGAACCTACGAGCAGTACTTC,CASSVGVGTYEQYF
-,-,TRBJ2-3,TRBV20-1,TGCAGTGCCCGGGCCCCCTCCCTACTAGGTGCAGATACGCAGTATTTT,CSARAPSLLGADTQYF
TRBD1,many,TRBJ1-5,TRBV28,TGTGCCACCAAGTTACAGGGGTGGCAGCCCCAGCATTTT,CATKLQGWQPQHF
TRBD1,many,TRBJ2-1,TRBV6-2/TRBV6-3,TGTGCCAGCACAATCACAGGGGGAAGCTCCTACAATGAGCAGTTCTTC,CASTITGGSSYNEQFF
TRBD1,many,TRBJ1-2,TRBV19,TGTGCCAGTATCGTTGGCACGAGACAGGGGATCTATGGCTACACCTTC,CASIVGTRQGIYGYTF
TRBD1,many,TRBJ1-2,TRBV23-1,TGCGCCAGCAGTCAAAGGGGGCCAAAACCTTATGGCTACACCTTC,CASSQRGPKPYGYTF
-,many,TRBJ1-6,TRBV5-5,TGTGCCAGCAGCTTGGCCGACGGAAACTCCTATAATTCACCCCTCCACTTT,CASSLADGNSYNSPLHF
TRBD1,-,TRBJ2-5,TRBV7-2,TGTGCCAGCAGGATGGGGACAGAAAAAGAGACCCAGTACTTC,CASRMGTEKETQYF
TRBD2,many,TRBJ2-4,TRBV4-3,TGCGCCAGCAGCCAAGAAGCGGGGTTAGCCAAAAACATTCAGTACTTC,CASSQEAGLAKNIQYF
TRBD2,-,TRBJ2-1,TRBV6-5,TGTGCCAGCCGACTAGCGGGGTACAATGAGCAGTTCTTC,CASRLAGYNEQFF
-,-,TRBJ1-4,TRBV7-2,TGTGCCAGCAGCTTTGGGGGGAGCAATGAAAAACTGTTTTTT,CASSFGGSNEKLFF
-,few,TRBJ2-2,TRBV4-3,TGCGCCAGCAGCCAAGGAAGGGGAGACACCGGGGAGCTGTTTTTT,CASSQGRGDTGELFF
-,many,TRBJ1-2,TRBV14,TGTGCCAGCAGCCAAGAAAGAGTCTCTAACTATGGCTACACCTTC,CASSQERVSNYGYTF
TRBD1,-,TRBJ2-2,TRBV7-7,TGTGCCAGCAGCTTAAGAGGGGGCACTTCCGGGGAGCTGTTTTTT,CASSLRGGTSGELFF
-,many,TRBJ2-2,TRBV20-1,TGCAGTGCTAGAGATTTAAGGGTGACCGGGGAGCTGTTTTTT,CSARDLRVTGELFF
-,many,TRBJ2-1,TRBV6-4,TGTGCCAGCAGTGATAGCCTGGGCTCCTACAATGAGCAGTTCTTC,CASSDSLGSYNEQFF
-,many,TRBJ2-7,TRBV18,TGTGCCAGCCCACCGGGACGGCCTTACGAGCAGTACTTC,CASPPGRPYEQYF
-,many,TRBJ1-2,TRBV20-1,TGCAGTGCTTTACCTCTTATAGGGGCGTTTAATGGCTACACCTTC,CSALPLIGAFNGYTF
TRBD2,-,TRBJ2-5,TRBV20-1,TGCAGTGCCTCACTAGCGGGGGAAGAGACCCAGTACTTC,CSASLAGEETQYF
TRBD2,many,TRBJ2-3,TRBV28,TGTGCCAGCAGTTTCTTGCTAGCGGGAGGTACAGATACGCAGTATTTT,CASSFLLAGGTDTQYF
-,many,TRBJ2-5,TRBV12-3/TRBV12-4,TGTGCCAGCAGTACCGGGCGGAAAGAGACCCAGTACTTC,CASSTGRKETQYF
-,-,TRBJ1-5,TRBV12-5,TGTGCTAGTGGTTTGGATCTTAATCAGCCCCAGCATTTT,CASGLDLNQPQHF